The 8 T cell receptor beta chains in this list originate from one sample, sequenced in a study of cytomegalovirus exposure and HLA in healthy donors. Both 60 Vbeta primers and 13 Jbeta primers went into the PCR. Produced via immunoSEQ multiplex PCR; TCRdb's table is partial and in-frame only. The sample has around 140,000 clones, and its top ten clones hold 1.5% to 2%. The sequencing sample was made of PBMCs. The receptors shown here come from a woman between 45 and 65 years old in good health and CMV-seronegative.

This rearrangement joins TRBV9 to TRBJ1-1; D possibly corresponds to TRBD1 (5 bases). Per the germline V gene, CDR1 is SGDLS and CDR2 is YYNGEE. V was cut by 2 bases and J by 0 bases, with 11 bases left in between. The CDR3 is made up of 15 amino acids. The DNA of the CDR3 is TGTGCCAGCAGCGTTGGCGACAGCTTGAACACTGAAGCTTTCTTT. This translates into CASSVGDSLNTEAFF. Looking up the rest from reference TRBV9 and TRBJ1-1 gives the full variable domain: DSGVTQTPKHLITATGQRVTLRCSPRSGDLSVYWYQQSLDQGLQFLIQYYNGEERAKGNILERFSAQQFPDLHSELNLSSLELGDSALYFCASSVGDSLNTEAFFGQGTRLTVV.

This sequence joins TRBV18 and TRBJ2-3, with TRBD1 matching 8 bases. Per the germline V gene, CDR1 is KGHSH and CDR2 is LQKENI. V shed 6 bases, J shed 2 bases, and the junction held 4 bases outside the gene matches. This CDR3 has 14 residues. CDR3 amino acids: CASSSQGATDTQYF. In nucleotides, the CDR3 is TGTGCCAGCTCCTCTCAGGGGGCCACAGATACGCAGTATTTT.

CDR3 DNA sequence: TGTGCCAGCACCGATGGAGGGGATCCCTACGAGCAGTACTTC. Its translation is CASTDGGDPYEQYF. The gene calls are TRBV28 and TRBJ2-7; tentatively, D is TRBD2 (6 bases). This CDR3 region has 14 residues. Germline loops: CDR1 MDHEN, CDR2 SYDVKM. V gave up 7 bases and J gave up 2 bases, with 15 bases separating them.

The V call is TRBV4-3, the J call TRBJ1-2, with TRBD1 as a possible D gene (6 bases). V dropped 6 bases and J dropped 4 bases, with 18 bases sitting between them. Looked up from germline, CDR1 is LGHNA and CDR2 is YSLEER. This CDR3 has 15 residues. This chain's CDR3 is CASSQQQGPLYGYTF. CDR3 DNA: TGCGCCAGCAGTCAACAACAGGGACCACTCTATGGCTACACCTTC.

This chain links TRBV30 with TRBJ2-3, with 13 bases that match TRBD2. Germline V lookup: CDR1 GTSNPN, CDR2 SVGIG (reference sequence). V dropped 2 bases and J dropped 4; count of bases not matched to a gene: 6. CDR3 size: 16 residues. CDR3 nucleotide sequence: TGTGCCTGGAGTCGTCCGGGACTAGCGGGATCAGATACGCAGTATTTT. As protein: CAWSRPGLAGSDTQYF.

The chain recombines TRBV21-1 with TRBJ1-2; the table calls TRBD1, which could not be checked here. TRBV21-1 has pseudogene status. This CDR3 has 12 amino acids. This chain's CDR3 is CASRQGSYGYTF. DNA of the CDR3: TGTGCCAGCAGACAGGGGAGCTATGGCTACACCTTC.

The CDR3 sequence: CASRGGLSNQPQHF. The CDR3 DNA is TGTGCCAGCAGGGGAGGACTTAGCAATCAGCCCCAGCATTTT. The J gene is TRBJ1-5, the V gene TRBV27; D unclear. Per germline, CDR1 MNHEY and CDR2 SMNVEV (reference sequence). The ends were cut back, 6 bases at V and 0 bases at J, with 9 bases in the middle. The CDR3 spans 14 residues.

V and J are TRBV14 and TRBJ2-1; D call uncertain. The germline V gene encodes CDR1 SGHDN and CDR2 FVKESK. V lost 0 bases and J 9 bases, leaving 6 bases between the germline ends. The CDR3 runs 12 residues. DNA for the CDR3: TGTGCCAGCAGCCAAGACACACGTGAGCAGTTCTTC. Translating gives CASSQDTREQFF. The full variable domain, rest sourced from reference TRBV14 and TRBJ2-1, is EAGVTQFPSHSVIEKGQTVTLRCDPISGHDNLYWYRRVMGKEIKFLLHFVKESKQDESGMPNNRFLAERTGGTYSTLKVQPAELEDSGVYFCASSQDTREQFFGPGTRLTVL.